The clone carrying this T cell receptor (beta chain) has a count of ten or more. Time point defined: pre-sensitization, week 0. The treatment: therapeutic diphenylcyclopropenone sensitization with weekly scalp DPC. As the library was built, unique molecular identifiers were attached to individual cDNA molecules. TCRdb itself ran the RACE reads through MiXCR, one entry per CDR3 protein. The profile shows fewer than 200,000 distinct CDR3 sequences, nearly 30% of them singletons. The data stem from a study of human T cells and chemical hapten exposure. V was cut by 7 bases and J by 3 bases, with 18 bases left in between. CDR1 and CDR2 from the germline V gene are MNHNY and SVGAGI (reference sequence). The CDR3 spans 15 residues.

The sequence came from a woman aged 30 to 39 with alopecia areata. Some clones in this sample may be carry-over from other donors' samples. The chain recombines TRBV6-6 with TRBJ1-1; a possible D gene is TRBD1 (6 bases). This sample comprised whole blood, obtained in connection with sensitization to the hapten diphenylcyclopropenone (DPC). The CDR3: CASTPQGRVDTEAFF. As DNA, the CDR3 is TGTGCCAGCACCCCCCAGGGGAGGGTGGACACTGAAGCTTTCTTT.